This T cell receptor beta chain comes out of a study of T cell responses to AZD1222 COVID-19 vaccine. Trimming took 4 bases from V and 3 from J; bases not matched to a gene: 6. The CDR3 spans 14 residues. In germline, CDR1 is MDHEN, CDR2 SYDVKM. Here immunoSEQ multiplex PCR was the method, and the copy in TCRdb shows in-frame clones only, minus some. The data contain just under 75,000 clones, around 81% of them singletons. The sample consisted of peripheral blood, taken 28 days after the second AZD1222 dose. The J gene is TRBJ2-7, the V gene TRBV28; 7 nucleotides match TRBD1. This TCR came from an adult who received the AZD1222 COVID-19 vaccine. The CDR3 DNA is TGTGCCAGCAGTTCTCCGGGACAGAGCTACGAGCAGTACTTC. Protein product: CASSSPGQSYEQYF. The full variable domain, its missing parts supplied by reference TRBV28 and TRBJ2-7, is DVKVTQSSRYLVKRTGEKVFLECVQDMDHENMFWYRQDPGLGLRLIYFSYDVKMKEKGDIPEGYSVSREKKERFSLILESASTNQTSMYLCASSSPGQSYEQYFGPGTRLTVT.